This TCR beta chain is drawn from a study of blood T cell dynamics during melanoma immunotherapy. J was trimmed by 1 base and V by 4 bases; bases with no gene match: 2. This CDR3 region has 15 residues. Germline V lookup: CDR1 MNHEY, CDR2 SMNVEV (reference sequence). A note on this clone: Its antigen is unidentified.

Study-wide results and caveats: The study could not tell melanoma-specific clones from general immune activation. PBMC repertoires of eventual disease-control patients split at W3 into clonality or diversity gains.

Sample time point: pre-treatment baseline. A fixed DNA input of about 0.35 ug was used per bulk PBMC sample. Clones were read by immunoSEQ multiplex PCR, and TCRdb kept only the in-frame ones, dropping some. The profile shows 15,000 to 20,000 clones, roughly 80% of them singletons. Sequences were derived from blood, sampled from a patient treated with checkpoint blockade. This sequence originates from a human donor with melanoma. The chain has TRBV27 and TRBJ2-5; TRBD2 matches 11 bases. CDR3: CASSWTSGRQETQYF. CDR3 bases: TGTGCCAGCAGTTGGACTAGCGGGCGCCAAGAGACCCAGTACTTC.